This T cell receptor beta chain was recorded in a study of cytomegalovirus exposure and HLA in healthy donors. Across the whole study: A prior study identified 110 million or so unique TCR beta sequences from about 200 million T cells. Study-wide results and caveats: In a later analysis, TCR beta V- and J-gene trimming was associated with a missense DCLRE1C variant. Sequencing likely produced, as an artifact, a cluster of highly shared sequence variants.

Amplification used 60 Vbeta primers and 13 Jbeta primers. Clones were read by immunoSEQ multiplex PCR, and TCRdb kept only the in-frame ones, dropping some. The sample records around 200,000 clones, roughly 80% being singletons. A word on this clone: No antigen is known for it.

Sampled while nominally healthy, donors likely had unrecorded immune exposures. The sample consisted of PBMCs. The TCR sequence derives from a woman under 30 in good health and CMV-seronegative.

The CDR3 loop is CAWKHTGNGETQYF. In nucleotides, the CDR3 is TGTGCCTGGAAGCATACAGGGAACGGAGAGACCCAGTACTTC. The V call is TRBV30, the J call TRBJ2-5, with TRBD1 as a possible D gene (6 bases). Germline values: CDR1 GTSNPN, CDR2 SVGIG (reference sequence). V was clipped by 4 bases and J by 4 bases, with 16 bases between them. This CDR3 has 14 amino acids.